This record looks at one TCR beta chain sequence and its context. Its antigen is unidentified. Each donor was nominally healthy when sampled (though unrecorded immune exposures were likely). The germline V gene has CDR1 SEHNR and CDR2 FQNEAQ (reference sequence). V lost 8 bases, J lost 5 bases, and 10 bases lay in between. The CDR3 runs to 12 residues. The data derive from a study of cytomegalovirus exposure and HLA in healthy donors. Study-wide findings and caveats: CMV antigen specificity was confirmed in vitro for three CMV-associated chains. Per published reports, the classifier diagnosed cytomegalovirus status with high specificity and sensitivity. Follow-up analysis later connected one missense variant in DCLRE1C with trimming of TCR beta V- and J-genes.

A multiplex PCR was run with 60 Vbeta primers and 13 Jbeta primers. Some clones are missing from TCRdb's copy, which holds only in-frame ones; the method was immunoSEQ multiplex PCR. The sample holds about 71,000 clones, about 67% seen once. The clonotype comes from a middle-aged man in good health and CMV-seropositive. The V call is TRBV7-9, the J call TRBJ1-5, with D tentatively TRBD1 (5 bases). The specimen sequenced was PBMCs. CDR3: CASATGDQPQHF. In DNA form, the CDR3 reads TGTGCCAGCGCCACGGGGGATCAGCCCCAGCATTTT. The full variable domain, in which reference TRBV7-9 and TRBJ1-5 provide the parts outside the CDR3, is DTGVSQNPRHKITKRGQNVTFRCDPISEHNRLYWYRQTLGQGPEFLTYFQNEAQLEKSRLLSDRFSAERPKGSFSTLEIQRTEQGDSAMYLCASATGDQPQHFGDGTRLSIL.